This paragraph covers one T cell receptor (beta chain) sequence. The antigen remains unidentified. Before DNA extraction, 1-10 million cryopreserved PBMC were held in the samples. The entry originates in a study of long-term antiretroviral therapy in people with HIV. Findings of the study overall: HIV repertoires had narrower CDR3 length ranges than controls. Samples were collected from 2004 to 2017 under possibly less effective ART regimens.

Version v3.0 of the immunoSEQ assay was performed at survey level. TCRdb keeps only in-frame clones here, not all; method: immunoSEQ multiplex PCR. Of approximately 21,000 clones listed, approximately 80% are singletons. Looked up from germline, CDR1 is SGHAT and CDR2 is FQNNGV. The CDR3 has 13 residues. V trimming: 3 bases; J trimming: 15 bases; junction bases outside the gene matches: 7. The specimen comprised unsorted PBMCs, sampled 0.3 years after starting antiretroviral therapy. This chain uses TRBV11-2 with TRBJ2-1; 11 positions agree with TRBD2. This receptor was taken from a man aged 50 or older with HIV. The CDR3 sequence: CASSLGLAGGPFF. CDR3 bases: TGTGCCAGCAGCTTGGGTCTAGCGGGAGGCCCGTTCTTC.